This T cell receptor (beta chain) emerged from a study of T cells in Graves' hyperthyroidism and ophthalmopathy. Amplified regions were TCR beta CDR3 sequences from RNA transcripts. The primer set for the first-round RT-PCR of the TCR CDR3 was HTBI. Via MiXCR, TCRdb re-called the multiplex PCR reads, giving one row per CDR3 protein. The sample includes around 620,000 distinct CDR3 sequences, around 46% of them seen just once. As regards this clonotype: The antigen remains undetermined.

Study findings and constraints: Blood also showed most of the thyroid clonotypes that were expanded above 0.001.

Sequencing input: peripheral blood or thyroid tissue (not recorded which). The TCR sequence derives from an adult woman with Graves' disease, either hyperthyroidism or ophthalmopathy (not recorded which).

The CDR3 protein is CASNQGSLAGANVLTF. For the CDR3, the DNA is TGTGCCAGCAACCAGGGCTCTCTAGCCGGGGCCAACGTCCTGACTTTC. This sequence joins TRBV7-9 and TRBJ2-6, with D possibly called TRBD1 or TRBD2 (5 bases each). The germline gives CDR1 SEHNR, CDR2 FQNEAQ (reference sequence). CDR3 size: 16 residues. The V gene lost 7 bases and the J gene lost 4 bases, with 17 bases spanning the gap.